A single sample is the source of the 15 T cell receptor beta chains below, sequenced in a study of T cell changes during pregnancy in multiple sclerosis. TCRdb's copy holds only in-frame clones and misses some; the assay was immunoSEQ multiplex PCR. The top ten clones hold 0.85% to 0.9% of a sample with more than 60,000 clones, roughly 90% of them seen once. The sample in question was peripheral blood, obtained before pregnancy. Receptor source: a female donor with multiple sclerosis, enrolled in a pregnancy study.

The CDR3 DNA follows: TGTGCCAGCAGTTTAAAGGGGTCCTACGAGCAGTACTTC. Its protein product is CASSLKGSYEQYF. The rearrangement uses TRBV27 and TRBJ2-7; maybe TRBD1 (5 bases). The CDR3 extends over 13 amino acids. The germline gives CDR1 MNHEY, CDR2 SMNVEV (reference sequence). Trimming shortened V by 2 bases and J by 1 base, and 6 bases separated the two germline ends.

The rearrangement joins TRBV11-2 to TRBJ1-2; D is perhaps TRBD1 (5 bases). This CDR3 region has 14 residues. V gave up 4 bases and J gave up 3 bases, with 12 bases separating them. Per the germline V gene, CDR1 is SGHAT and CDR2 is FQNNGV. Written as DNA, the CDR3 is TGTGCCAGCAGCTCCCGCAGGGTGGACTATGGCTACACCTTC. Translated: CASSSRRVDYGYTF.

CDR3 region: CASSSAQGYGYTF. The CDR3 region has the DNA TGTGCCAGCAGCTCCGCACAGGGATATGGCTACACCTTC. The genes are TRBV7-2 and TRBJ1-2, with D possibly TRBD1 on 6 matching bases. V dropped 4 bases and J dropped 5 bases, with 11 bases sitting between them. Germline V CDR1 and CDR2: SGHTA, FQGNSA. The CDR3 totals 13 residues.

The rearrangement links TRBV6-1 to TRBJ2-5; TRBD2 agrees at 7 bases. V gave up 1 base and J gave up 7 bases; unmatched junction bases: 12. This CDR3 has 16 amino acids. CDR1 and CDR2 from the germline V gene are MNHNS and SASEGT. CDR3 in DNA: TGTGCCAGCAGTGAAGACCCGGGAGGTATTCAGGGGACCCAGTACTTC. This gives the protein CASSEDPGGIQGTQYF.

This chain joins TRBV7-2 and TRBJ2-7; D is perhaps TRBD1 (6 bases). Looked up from germline, CDR1 is SGHTA and CDR2 is FQGNSA. The CDR3 runs 13 residues. The germline V and J ends were trimmed by 5 bases and 4 bases, with 12 bases remaining between them. The CDR3 here is CASSPGRGYEQYF. In DNA form, the CDR3 reads TGTGCCAGCAGCCCGGGCAGGGGTTACGAGCAGTACTTC.

The chain employs TRBV19 and TRBJ1-5, with a tentative D call TRBD1 (6 bases). Trimming shortened V by 5 bases and J by 5 bases, and 19 bases separated the two germline ends. The CDR3 is made up of 16 amino acids. Germline V gene data show CDR1 as LNHDA and CDR2 as SQIVND (reference sequence). Here the CDR3 reads CASSFRARQVHQPQHF. The DNA for the CDR3 is TGTGCCAGTAGTTTTAGGGCTAGACAGGTGCATCAGCCCCAGCATTTT.

V and J are TRBV10-3 and TRBJ2-5, with TRBD1 matching 9 bases. The CDR3 has 15 residues. Trimming removed 0 bases from V and 5 bases from J; junction bases left unmatched: 4. Germline CDR1 ENHRY, CDR2 SYGVKD. The CDR3 region is CAISESPDRGETQYF. As DNA, the CDR3 is TGTGCCATCAGTGAGTCGCCGGACAGGGGTGAGACCCAGTACTTC.

This clone was seen only a few times. V gene TRBV15 combines with J gene TRBJ1-1; tentative D call: TRBD1 (5 bases). Germline values: CDR1 LNHNV, CDR2 YYDKDF (reference sequence). The V gene lost 1 base and the J gene lost 3 bases, with 9 bases spanning the gap. The CDR3 is 14 residues long. CDR3 sequence reads: CATSRGQLYTEAFF. CDR3 nucleotides: TGTGCCACCAGCAGAGGACAGCTATACACTGAAGCTTTCTTT.

This chain connects TRBV9 to TRBJ1-4; no firm D call. The germline V gene has CDR1 SGDLS and CDR2 YYNGEE. The CDR3 is 17 residues long. Trimming took off 1 base at V and 0 bases at J, with 13 bases between the two ends. DNA for the CDR3: TGTGCCAGCAGCGTATCCGTATCTCTCCCAACTAATGAAAAACTGTTTTTT. This sequence encodes CASSVSVSLPTNEKLFF.

The V call is TRBV7-8, the J call TRBJ1-5; weak D call: TRBD1 (6 bases). V dropped 7 bases and J dropped 4 bases, with 20 bases sitting between them. The germline gives CDR1 SGHVS, CDR2 FQNEAQ. The CDR3 is made up of 16 amino acids. Written as DNA, the CDR3 is TGTGCCAGCACCCAAGGCCGGGGGGCGGGAAATCAGCCCCAGCATTTT. Amino acids: CASTQGRGAGNQPQHF. The variable domain in full, completed from reference TRBV7-8 and TRBJ1-5, reads GAGVSQSPRYKVAKRGQDVALRCDPISGHVSLFWYQQALGQGPEFLTYFQNEAQLDKSGLPSDRFFAERPEGSVSTLKIQRTQQEDSAVYLCASTQGRGAGNQPQHFGDGTRLSIL.

The CDR3 spells CASSVGPRGYTSTDTQYF. The CDR3 DNA is TGTGCCAGCAGCGTAGGGCCCCGGGGGTACACTAGCACAGATACGCAGTATTTT. The gene calls are TRBV9 and TRBJ2-3; possibly TRBD2 for D (6 bases). From germline, CDR1 is SGDLS and CDR2 YYNGEE. The CDR3 totals 18 residues. Trimming removed 0 bases from V and 0 bases from J, with 17 bases in between.

The chain has TRBV5-1 and TRBJ1-6; D is unresolved. Trimming took 3 bases from V and 10 from J, leaving 11 bases between them. The CDR3 has 13 residues. From germline, CDR1 is SGHRS and CDR2 YFSETQ. The CDR3 region is CASSSLRESPLHF. As DNA, the CDR3 is TGCGCCAGCAGCTCACTCCGGGAATCACCCCTCCACTTT.

J is TRBJ1-3 and V is TRBV18; D is perhaps TRBD1 (6 bases). Per germline, CDR1 KGHSH and CDR2 LQKENI. With 3 bases removed from V and 0 bases from J, the gap between germline ends came to 15 bases. This CDR3 region has 17 residues. The CDR3 spells CASSPRDTSFSGNTIYF. CDR3 in DNA: TGTGCCAGCTCACCCCGGGACACCTCCTTCTCTGGAAACACCATATATTTT.

This sequence joins TRBV18 and TRBJ1-1; no reliable D call. V lost 3 bases, J lost 0 bases, and 23 bases lay in between. Germline loops: CDR1 KGHSH, CDR2 LQKENI. CDR3 length: 19 residues. The CDR3 sequence is CASSPTLRPDLGLNTEAFF. The CDR3 nucleotides are TGTGCCAGCTCACCTACCCTCCGGCCAGACCTAGGATTGAACACTGAAGCTTTCTTT.

The chain combines TRBV9 with TRBJ1-2; a weak D match, TRBD1 (6 bases). There are 14 residues in the CDR3. V lost 0 bases and J lost 8, with 14 bases in between. The germline CDR1 and CDR2 sequences are SGDLS and YYNGEE. CDR3 in DNA: TGTGCCAGCAGCGTAGAAGGGGGAACCCGCGGCTACACCTTC. It is translated as CASSVEGGTRGYTF.